The rows below give T cell receptor beta chains drawn from one sample of a study of blood T cell repertoires in COVID-19. Assay: immunoSEQ multiplex PCR; the TCRdb copy retains only in-frame clones and omits some. Altogether some 250,000 clones are present, 82% being singletons, with the ten largest covering 3.1%. Sequences were obtained from peripheral blood. These receptors were taken from a woman in her late teens or twenties with acute or convalescent COVID-19. CDR3s include the opening cysteine and the closing phenylalanine or tryptophan. Fields, in order: clone size, V gene, D gene, J gene, CDR3 length, CDR3 DNA, CDR3 protein. D genes are given only for firm matches. The size of a clone is reported for some rows only, either as once, few or many, or as a class for expanded clones.

NA	TRBV18	NA	TRBJ1-6	16	TGTGCCAGCTCACCACCGTCACAGGGTAATAATTCACCCCTCCACTTT	CASSPPSQGNNSPLHF
NA	TRBV28	NA	TRBJ1-3	15	TGTGCCAGCAGTTTACCGCGATCCTCTGGAAACACCATATATTTT	CASSLPRSSGNTIYF
NA	TRBV7-2	TRBD2	TRBJ2-1	16	TGTGCCAGCAGCACGAGGACTAGCGGCTCCTACAATGAGCAGTTCTTC	CASSTRTSGSYNEQFF
NA	TRBV5-1	TRBD2	TRBJ2-1	19	TGCGCCAGCAGCTTGTCCGGGACTAGCGGGATCCCATCAAACAATGAGCAGTTCTTC	CASSLSGTSGIPSNNEQFF
NA	TRBV7-9	TRBD2	TRBJ2-1	12	TGTGCCAGCAGCTTGGGACTAGCAGGGCAGTTCTTC	CASSLGLAGQFF
few	TRBV25-1	NA	TRBJ2-1	12	TGTGCCAGCAGTGCAGGCTACAATGAGCAGTTCTTC	CASSAGYNEQFF
NA	TRBV19	NA	TRBJ1-2	16	TGTGCCAGTAGCCATGAAAGAGGGGGAGCTAACTATGGCTACACCTTC	CASSHERGGANYGYTF
once	TRBV4-3	NA	TRBJ2-7	14	TGCGCCAGCAGCCAAGGATATGGCAGCTACGAGCAGTACTTC	CASSQGYGSYEQYF
NA	TRBV28	TRBD1	TRBJ1-2	14	TGTGCCAGCAGTTGGACCCGACAGGGCAGTGGCTACACCTTC	CASSWTRQGSGYTF
NA	TRBV3-1/TRBV3-2	TRBD1	TRBJ1-2	15	TGTGCCAGCAGCCTGTCAGGACAGGACTTCTATGGCTACACCTTC	CASSLSGQDFYGYTF
NA	TRBV12-3/TRBV12-4	TRBD1	TRBJ2-7	12	TGTGCCAGCAGTTCACAGGGGTGGGGGCAGTACTTC	CASSSQGWGQYF
few	TRBV5-4	TRBD2	TRBJ2-1	15	TGTGCCAGCAGCTTGGAACTAGCGGGTTACAATGAGCAGTTCTTC	CASSLELAGYNEQFF
NA	TRBV5-1	NA	TRBJ2-7	13	TGCGCCAGCAGCTTGGGAGGCCAGGGAAAGCAGTACTTC	CASSLGGQGKQYF
NA	TRBV7-2	TRBD2	TRBJ2-3	17	TGTGCCAGCAGCTTACTAGCGGGAGTGCAGGGCGCAGATACGCAGTATTTT	CASSLLAGVQGADTQYF
few	TRBV11-2	TRBD2	TRBJ2-1	13	TGTGCCAGCAGCTTAGTGGCTAGCGGTGAGCAGTTCTTC	CASSLVASGEQFF
NA	TRBV27	TRBD2	TRBJ2-1	15	TGTGCCAGCAGTTTGCGACTAGCGGGATCTTCGTCTCAGTTCTTC	CASSLRLAGSSSQFF